This entry lists 14 T cell receptor beta chains sequenced from one sample in a study of cytomegalovirus exposure and HLA in healthy donors. The PCR contained 60 Vbeta and 13 Jbeta primers. Only in-frame clones appear in the TCRdb table, and some are missing; sequencing was by immunoSEQ multiplex PCR. This sample has around 120,000 clones; roughly three quarters occur once, and the top ten carry around 16%. The sequenced sample was PBMCs. These receptor sequences come from a man aged 50 to 59 in good health and CMV-seropositive.

The chain joins TRBV7-9 to TRBJ2-3, with 7 bases lining up with TRBD1. The V gene's germline CDR1 is SEHNR and CDR2 FQNEAQ (reference sequence). The junction had 17 bases not matched to a gene; V was cut back by 1 base and J by 4 bases. The CDR3 length is 19 residues. CDR3 amino acids: CASSLVTGVVQTGADTQYF. DNA for the CDR3: TGTGCCAGCAGCTTAGTTACAGGGGTTGTGCAGACTGGTGCAGATACGCAGTATTTT.

The V gene is TRBV7-9, the J gene TRBJ1-2; D not resolved. Germline CDR1 SEHNR, CDR2 FQNEAQ (reference sequence). Trimming removed 4 bases from V and 7 bases from J, with 16 bases in between. The CDR3 contains 14 residues. Here the CDR3 reads CASSSVEVVSGYTF. DNA of the CDR3: TGTGCCAGCAGCTCCGTAGAGGTGGTCAGTGGCTACACCTTC.

The sample holds a few counts of this clone. The gene calls are TRBV14 and TRBJ2-5, with 8 bases matching TRBD1. The J call may be faulty, since TRBJ2-7 better matches the DNA end. CDR1 SGHDN and CDR2 FVKESK come from the germline V gene. The CDR3 has 15 amino acids. The CDR3: CASSQVGQASYEQYF. For the CDR3, the DNA is TGTGCCAGCAGCCAAGTGGGACAGGCCTCCTACGAGCAGTACTTC.

The rearrangement joins TRBV2 to TRBJ1-6; 8 positions agree with TRBD1. After removal of 2 bases from V and 7 bases from J, the junction contained 4 bases not matched to a gene. CDR3 length: 15 residues. The germline CDR1 and CDR2 sequences are SNHLY and FYNNEI. The CDR3 protein is CASSERTGGNSPLHF. The CDR3, as DNA: TGTGCCAGCAGTGAAAGAACAGGGGGGAATTCACCCCTCCACTTT. The variable domain in full, with the rest retrieved from reference TRBV2 and TRBJ1-6, is EPEVTQTPSHQVTQMGQEVILRCVPISNHLYFYWYRQILGQKVEFLVSFYNNEISEKSEIFDDQFSVERPDGSNFTLKIRSTKLEDSAMYFCASSERTGGNSPLHFGNGTRLTVT.

V gene TRBV7-9 combines with J gene TRBJ2-5; D might be TRBD1 (8 bases). The better agreement between TRBJ2-7 and the DNA end casts doubt on the J call. The CDR3 has 14 residues. CDR1 and CDR2 from the germline V gene are SEHNR and FQNEAQ (reference sequence). The CDR3 DNA sequence: TGTGCCAGCAGCATGAGACAGGGGAGGGACGAGCAGTACTTC. Translation gives CASSMRQGRDEQYF.

CDR3 coding DNA: TGTGCCAGCAGTTACCAGACAGGAAACTATGGCTACACCTTC. Translation gives CASSYQTGNYGYTF. The J gene is TRBJ1-2, the V gene TRBV6-5, with D perhaps TRBD1 (6 bases). The CDR3 is 14 amino acids. Per the germline V gene, CDR1 is MNHEY and CDR2 is SVGAGI. Trimming stripped 2 bases from V and 2 bases from J, with 9 bases between.

This clone was detected a few times. The chain employs TRBV7-9 and TRBJ2-1; 7 bases align to TRBD1. J was trimmed by 0 bases and V by 5 bases; bases with no gene match: 7. Germline assignment: CDR1 SEHNR and CDR2 FQNEAQ (reference sequence). The CDR3 is 16 amino acids. The CDR3, as DNA: TGTGCCAGCAGCCCTACAGGGGTCAACTCCTACAATGAGCAGTTCTTC. It codes for CASSPTGVNSYNEQFF. Using reference TRBV7-9 and TRBJ2-1 for the parts outside the CDR3, the full variable domain is DTGVSQNPRHKITKRGQNVTFRCDPISEHNRLYWYRQTLGQGPEFLTYFQNEAQLEKSRLLSDRFSAERPKGSFSTLEIQRTEQGDSAMYLCASSPTGVNSYNEQFFGPGTRLTVL.

This clone was seen a handful of times. V usage is TRBV5-5 and J usage is TRBJ2-3; no clear D gene. CDR1 and CDR2 from the germline V gene are SGHKS and YYEKEE (reference sequence). V dropped 4 bases and J dropped 5 bases, with 11 bases sitting between them. CDR3 size: 13 residues. The CDR3 spells CASSLSPGDTQYF. In nucleotides, the CDR3 is TGTGCCAGCAGCCTCTCGCCGGGAGATACGCAGTATTTT.

The chain links TRBV2 to TRBJ2-1; the match to TRBD1 covers 7 bases. Germline V gives CDR1 SNHLY, CDR2 FYNNEI. The CDR3 loop spans 14 amino acids. The V gene end was trimmed by 2 bases and the J gene end by 8 bases; junction bases not matched to a gene: 6. For the CDR3, the DNA is TGTGCCAGCAGTGAACAGGGGGACGGATATGAGCAGTTCTTC. Its translation: CASSEQGDGYEQFF.

V and J are TRBV2 and TRBJ2-7; D might be TRBD1 (6 bases). V shed 2 bases and J shed 3 bases, with 14 bases lying between them. There are 15 residues in the CDR3. CDR1 SNHLY and CDR2 FYNNEI come from the germline V gene. The CDR3 bases are TGTGCCAGCAGTGAAATATTGAAAGGGGGCTACGAGCAGTACTTC. Translated: CASSEILKGGYEQYF. Combining the CDR3 with reference TRBV2 and TRBJ2-7 gives the whole variable domain EPEVTQTPSHQVTQMGQEVILRCVPISNHLYFYWYRQILGQKVEFLVSFYNNEISEKSEIFDDQFSVERPDGSNFTLKIRSTKLEDSAMYFCASSEILKGGYEQYFGPGTRLTVT.

The chain joins TRBV29-1 to TRBJ2-5, with 13 bases lining up with TRBD2. This CDR3 is 15 amino acids long. The germline CDR1 and CDR2 sequences are SQVTM and ANQGSEA. Trimming removed 4 bases from V and 2 bases from J; junction bases left unmatched: 4. CDR3 region: CSVARTSGGQETQYF. The DNA of the CDR3 is TGCAGCGTTGCTAGGACTAGCGGGGGTCAAGAGACCCAGTACTTC.

The rearrangement links TRBV6-1 to TRBJ2-5; 12 bases align to TRBD2. Germline V gene data show CDR1 as MNHNS and CDR2 as SASEGT. The CDR3 covers 14 residues. J lost 4 bases, V lost 6 bases, and 3 bases had no gene match. This chain's CDR3 is CASSRLAGAETQYF. In DNA, the CDR3 is TGTGCCAGCAGCCGACTAGCGGGAGCAGAGACCCAGTACTTC.

This chain joins TRBV28 and TRBJ1-1, with 7 bases matching TRBD1. Looked up from germline, CDR1 is MDHEN and CDR2 is SYDVKM. This CDR3 has 13 residues. Losses at the gene ends were 10 bases for V and 6 bases for J; bases not matched to a gene: 11. The CDR3 is CATIPTGWPEAFF. The CDR3 region has the DNA TGTGCCACCATCCCGACAGGGTGGCCTGAAGCTTTCTTT.

The chain employs TRBV6-5 and TRBJ2-5; D is perhaps TRBD2 (5 bases). Germline CDR1 and CDR2: MNHEY and SVGAGI. The V end lost 6 bases, the J end lost 10 bases, and 18 bases lay between the germline ends. CDR3 length: 13 amino acids. The CDR3 reads CASRPVLSEGQYF. The CDR3 DNA reads TGTGCCAGCAGACCAGTCCTCTCCGAGGGCCAGTACTTC.